Sequencing of this T cell receptor (beta chain) was carried out in a study of T cell responses to AZD1222 COVID-19 vaccine. Study findings and constraints: AZD1222 recipients seropositive at baseline numbered only five to seven. Reports indicate that nearly half of spike-specific TCRs are directed at unmutated variant regions. White British people made up most donors, females outnumbered males, and clonal diversity was possibly underestimated.

Generated by immunoSEQ multiplex PCR, the TCRdb table keeps only in-frame clones and is missing some. The table shows under 150,000 clones, with approximately 85% occurring only once. The CDR3 consists of 15 residues. Looked up from germline, CDR1 is LGHDT and CDR2 is YNNKEL (reference sequence). Trimming shortened V by 0 bases and J by 3 bases, and 11 bases separated the two germline ends. Comment on this clone: The antigen is not known.

The genes are TRBV3-1 (or the pseudogene TRBV3-2) and TRBJ1-1; a possible D gene is TRBD1 (5 bases). The sequence came from an adult in good health. This specimen was peripheral blood, taken on day 0 of AZD1222 vaccination. The CDR3 protein is CASSQDEGWYTEAFF. Here the CDR3 DNA reads TGTGCCAGCAGCCAAGATGAGGGGTGGTACACTGAAGCTTTCTTT.